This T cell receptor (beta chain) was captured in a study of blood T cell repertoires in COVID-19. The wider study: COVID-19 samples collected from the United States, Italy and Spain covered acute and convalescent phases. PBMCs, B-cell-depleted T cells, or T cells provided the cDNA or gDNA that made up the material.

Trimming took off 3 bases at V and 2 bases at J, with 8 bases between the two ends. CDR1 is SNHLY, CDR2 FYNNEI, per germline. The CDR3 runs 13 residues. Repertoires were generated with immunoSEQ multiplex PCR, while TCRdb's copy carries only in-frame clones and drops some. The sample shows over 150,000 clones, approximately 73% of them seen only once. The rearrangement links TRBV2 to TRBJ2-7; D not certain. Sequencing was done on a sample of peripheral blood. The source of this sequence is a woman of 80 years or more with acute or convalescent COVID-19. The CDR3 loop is CASSERPPYEQYF. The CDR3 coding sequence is TGTGCCAGCAGTGAGCGGCCCCCCTACGAGCAGTACTTC.